This entry features one TCR beta chain sequence. The antigen remains undetermined. The source of the sample is a study of beta chain features in type 1 diabetes. Study in general: Across all samples, fewer than 140 million sorted cells were examined.

General study points: For type 1 diabetes patients, VDJ junctions showed fewer insertions and more deletions. When Type 1 diabetes patients were examined, their TCRB CDR3s proved moderately but significantly shorter in all four CD4+ subsets.

One heparinised blood draw averaging around 0.12 L was given by each donor. The CDR3 extends over 13 amino acids. V lost 6 bases, J lost 5 bases, and 6 bases stayed unmatched. Germline loops: CDR1 MGHDK, CDR2 SYGVNS. What was sequenced were expressed TCRB transcripts, since all of the isolated RNA had been reverse transcribed. Read totals for stem cell-like memory T cell samples averaged about 1.01 million. Clones were read by immunoSEQ multiplex PCR, and TCRdb kept only the in-frame ones, dropping some. The data show about 26,000 clones, with roughly half seen just once and approximately 0.3% held by the top ten.

Sequencing used stem cell memory CD4+ T cells from blood. The chain combines TRBV25-1 with TRBJ2-5; 7 nucleotides align to TRBD1. The source of this sequence is a man in his thirties or forties with type 1 diabetes. CDR3 bases: TGTGCCAGCAGAAAGACAGGGACGGAGACCCAGTACTTC. Protein product: CASRKTGTETQYF.